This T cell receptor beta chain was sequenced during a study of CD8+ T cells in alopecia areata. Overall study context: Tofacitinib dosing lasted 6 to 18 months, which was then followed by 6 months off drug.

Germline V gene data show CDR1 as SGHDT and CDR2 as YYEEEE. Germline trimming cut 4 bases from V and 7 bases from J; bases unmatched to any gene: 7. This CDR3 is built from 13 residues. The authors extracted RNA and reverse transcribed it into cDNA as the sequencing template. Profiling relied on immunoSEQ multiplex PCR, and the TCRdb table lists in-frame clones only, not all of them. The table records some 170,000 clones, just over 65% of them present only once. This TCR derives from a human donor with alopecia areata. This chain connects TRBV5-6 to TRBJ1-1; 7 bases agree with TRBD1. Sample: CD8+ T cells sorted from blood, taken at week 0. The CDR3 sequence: CASSRPQGGEAFF. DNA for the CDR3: TGTGCCAGCAGCCGCCCGCAGGGGGGTGAAGCTTTCTTT.